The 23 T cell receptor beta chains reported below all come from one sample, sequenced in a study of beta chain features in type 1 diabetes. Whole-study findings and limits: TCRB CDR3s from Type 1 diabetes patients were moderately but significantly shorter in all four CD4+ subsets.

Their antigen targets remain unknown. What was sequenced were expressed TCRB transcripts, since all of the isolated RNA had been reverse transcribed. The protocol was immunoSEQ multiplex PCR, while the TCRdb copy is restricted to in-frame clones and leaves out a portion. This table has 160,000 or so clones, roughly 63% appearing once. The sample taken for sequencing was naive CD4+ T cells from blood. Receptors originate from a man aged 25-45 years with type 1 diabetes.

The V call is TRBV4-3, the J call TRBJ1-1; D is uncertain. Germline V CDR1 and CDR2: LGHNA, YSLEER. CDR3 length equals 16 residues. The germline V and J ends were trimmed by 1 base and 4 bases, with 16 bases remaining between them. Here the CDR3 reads CASSQGPGRMATEAFF. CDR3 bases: TGCGCCAGCAGCCAAGGCCCCGGCAGAATGGCCACTGAAGCTTTCTTT.

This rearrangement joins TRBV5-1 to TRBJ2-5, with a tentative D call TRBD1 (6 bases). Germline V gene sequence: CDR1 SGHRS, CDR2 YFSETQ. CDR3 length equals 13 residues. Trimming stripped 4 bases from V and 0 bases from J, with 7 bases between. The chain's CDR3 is CASSGTYQETQYF. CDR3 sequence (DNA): TGCGCCAGCAGCGGGACATACCAAGAGACCCAGTACTTC.

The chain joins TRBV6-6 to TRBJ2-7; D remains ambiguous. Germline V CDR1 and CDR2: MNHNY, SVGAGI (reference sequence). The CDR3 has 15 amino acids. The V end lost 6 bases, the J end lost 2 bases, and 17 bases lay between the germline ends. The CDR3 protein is CASSKSQGTTYEQYF. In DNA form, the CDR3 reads TGTGCCAGCAGCAAATCCCAAGGTACCACCTACGAGCAGTACTTC.

Written as DNA, the CDR3 is TGTGCCAGCAGCTTTGGACATGCCGGAAACTATGGCTACACCTTC. Residues: CASSFGHAGNYGYTF. This rearrangement joins TRBV7-2 to TRBJ1-2; maybe TRBD1 (5 bases). This CDR3 has 15 amino acids. V was shortened by 3 bases and J by 2 bases, with 13 bases between the two germline ends. The germline V gene encodes CDR1 SGHTA and CDR2 FQGNSA.

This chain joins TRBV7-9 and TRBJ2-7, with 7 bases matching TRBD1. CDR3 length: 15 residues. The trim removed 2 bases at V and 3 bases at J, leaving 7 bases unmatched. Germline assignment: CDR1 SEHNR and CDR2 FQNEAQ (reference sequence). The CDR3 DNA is TGTGCCAGCAGCTTACCCTACCGACAGGGCTACGAGCAGTACTTC. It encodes CASSLPYRQGYEQYF.

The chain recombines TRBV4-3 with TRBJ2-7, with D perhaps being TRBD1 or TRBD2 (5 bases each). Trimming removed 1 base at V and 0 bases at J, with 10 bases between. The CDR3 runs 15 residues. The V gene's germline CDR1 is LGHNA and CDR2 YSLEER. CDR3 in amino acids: CASSQGQRSSYEQYF. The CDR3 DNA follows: TGCGCCAGCAGCCAAGGACAGCGGAGCTCCTACGAGCAGTACTTC.

CDR3 protein: CASSQDYRGTYEQYF. The CDR3 nucleotides are TGCGCCAGCAGCCAAGATTACAGGGGAACCTACGAGCAGTACTTC. V gene TRBV4-3 combines with J gene TRBJ2-7, with 7 positions matching TRBD1. CDR1 and CDR2 (germline): LGHNA, YSLEER. The CDR3 contains 15 residues. With V trimmed by 0 bases and J by 2 bases, 4 bases remained unmatched.

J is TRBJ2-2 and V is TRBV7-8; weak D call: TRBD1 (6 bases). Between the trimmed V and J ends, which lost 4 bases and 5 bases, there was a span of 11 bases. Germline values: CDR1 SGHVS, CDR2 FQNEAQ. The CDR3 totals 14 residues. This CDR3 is CASSSMGATGELFF. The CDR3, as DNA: TGTGCCAGCAGCTCTATGGGGGCGACCGGGGAGCTGTTTTTT.

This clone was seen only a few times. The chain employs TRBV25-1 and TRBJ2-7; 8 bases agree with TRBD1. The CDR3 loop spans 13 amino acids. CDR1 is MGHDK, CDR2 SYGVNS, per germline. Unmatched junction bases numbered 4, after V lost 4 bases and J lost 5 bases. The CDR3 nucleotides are TGTGCCAGCAGTGGGACAGGGTTCCACGAGCAGTACTTC. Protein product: CASSGTGFHEQYF.

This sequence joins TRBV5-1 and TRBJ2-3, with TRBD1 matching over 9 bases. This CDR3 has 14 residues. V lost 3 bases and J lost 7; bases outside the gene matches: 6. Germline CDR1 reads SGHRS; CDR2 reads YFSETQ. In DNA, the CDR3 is TGCGCCAGCAGCTCGGGACAGGGAACTAATACGCAGTATTTT. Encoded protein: CASSSGQGTNTQYF.

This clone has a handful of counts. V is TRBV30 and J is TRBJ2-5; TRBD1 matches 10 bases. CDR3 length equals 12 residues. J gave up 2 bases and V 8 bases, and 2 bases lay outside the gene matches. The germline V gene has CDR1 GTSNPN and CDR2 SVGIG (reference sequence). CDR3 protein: CARQGAQETQYF. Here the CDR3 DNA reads TGTGCCCGACAGGGGGCTCAAGAGACCCAGTACTTC.

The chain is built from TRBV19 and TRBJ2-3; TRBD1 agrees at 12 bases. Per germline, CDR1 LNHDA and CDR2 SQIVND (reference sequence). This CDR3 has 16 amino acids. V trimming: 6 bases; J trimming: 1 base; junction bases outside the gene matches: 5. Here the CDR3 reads CASRPGTGGRTDTQYF. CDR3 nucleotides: TGTGCCAGTAGACCCGGGACAGGGGGCCGCACAGATACGCAGTATTTT.

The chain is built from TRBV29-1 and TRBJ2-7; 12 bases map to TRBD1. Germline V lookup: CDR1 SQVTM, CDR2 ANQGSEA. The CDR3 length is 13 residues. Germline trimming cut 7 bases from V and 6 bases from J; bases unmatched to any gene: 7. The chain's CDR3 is CSGWDRGQLEQYF. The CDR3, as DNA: TGCAGCGGCTGGGACAGGGGGCAACTCGAGCAGTACTTC.

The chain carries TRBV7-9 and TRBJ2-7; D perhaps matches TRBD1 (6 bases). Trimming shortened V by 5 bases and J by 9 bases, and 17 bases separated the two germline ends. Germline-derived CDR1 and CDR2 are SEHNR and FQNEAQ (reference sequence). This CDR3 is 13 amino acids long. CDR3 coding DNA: TGTGCCAGCAGCCTCGGACAGTCCTTGGGGCAGTACTTC. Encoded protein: CASSLGQSLGQYF.

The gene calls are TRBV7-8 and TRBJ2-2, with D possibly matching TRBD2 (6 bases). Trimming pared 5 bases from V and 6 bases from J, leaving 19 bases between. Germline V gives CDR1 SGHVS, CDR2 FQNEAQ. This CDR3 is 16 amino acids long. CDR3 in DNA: TGTGCCAGCAGCCTAAACAACGGGGGAGCGGCCGGGGAGCTGTTTTTT. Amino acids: CASSLNNGGAAGELFF.

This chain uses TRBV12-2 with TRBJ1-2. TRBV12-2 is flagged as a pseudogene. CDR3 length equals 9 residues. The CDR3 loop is CASRSYSTF. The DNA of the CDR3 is TGTGCAAGTCGCTCGTACTCCACCTTC.

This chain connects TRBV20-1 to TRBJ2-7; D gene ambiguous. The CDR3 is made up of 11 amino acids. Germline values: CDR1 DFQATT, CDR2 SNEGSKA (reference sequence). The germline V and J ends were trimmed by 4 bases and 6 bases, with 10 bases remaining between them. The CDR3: CSAMVWREQYF. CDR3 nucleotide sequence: TGCAGTGCTATGGTGTGGCGCGAGCAGTACTTC.

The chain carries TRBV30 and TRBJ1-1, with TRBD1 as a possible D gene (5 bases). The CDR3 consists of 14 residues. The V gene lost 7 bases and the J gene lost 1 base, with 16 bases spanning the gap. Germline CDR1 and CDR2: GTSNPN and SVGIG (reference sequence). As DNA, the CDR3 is TGTGCCTTAACCCGGACAAGTGGGAACACTGAAGCTTTCTTT. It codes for CALTRTSGNTEAFF.

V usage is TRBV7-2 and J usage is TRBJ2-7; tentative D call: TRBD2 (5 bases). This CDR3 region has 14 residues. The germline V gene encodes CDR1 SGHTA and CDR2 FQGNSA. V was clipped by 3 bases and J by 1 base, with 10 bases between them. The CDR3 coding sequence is TGTGCCAGCAGCTTCTCCGGGGAGTCCTACGAGCAGTACTTC. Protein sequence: CASSFSGESYEQYF.

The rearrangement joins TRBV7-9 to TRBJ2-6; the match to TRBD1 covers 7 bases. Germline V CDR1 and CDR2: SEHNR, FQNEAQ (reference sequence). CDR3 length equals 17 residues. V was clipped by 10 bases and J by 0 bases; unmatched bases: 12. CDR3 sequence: CATNEGTASSGANVLTF. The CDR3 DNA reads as TGTGCCACCAATGAAGGGACAGCAAGCTCTGGGGCCAACGTCCTGACTTTC. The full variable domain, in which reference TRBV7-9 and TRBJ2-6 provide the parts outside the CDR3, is DTGVSQNPRHKITKRGQNVTFRCDPISEHNRLYWYRQTLGQGPEFLTYFQNEAQLEKSRLLSDRFSAERPKGSFSTLEIQRTEQGDSAMYLCATNEGTASSGANVLTFGAGSRLTVL.

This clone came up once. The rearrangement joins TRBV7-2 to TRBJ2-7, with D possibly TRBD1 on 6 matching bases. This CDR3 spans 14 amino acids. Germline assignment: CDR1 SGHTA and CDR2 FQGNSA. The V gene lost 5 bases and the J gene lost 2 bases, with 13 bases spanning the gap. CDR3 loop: CASSPQGLTYEQYF. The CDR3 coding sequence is TGTGCCAGCAGCCCACAGGGCCTAACCTACGAGCAGTACTTC.

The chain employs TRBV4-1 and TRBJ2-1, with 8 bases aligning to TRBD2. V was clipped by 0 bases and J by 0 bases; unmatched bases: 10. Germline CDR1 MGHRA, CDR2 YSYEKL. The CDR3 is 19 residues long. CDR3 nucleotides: TGCGCCAGCAGCCAAGATGCGGGGGGTGTGACAAGCTCCTACAATGAGCAGTTCTTC. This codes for CASSQDAGGVTSSYNEQFF.

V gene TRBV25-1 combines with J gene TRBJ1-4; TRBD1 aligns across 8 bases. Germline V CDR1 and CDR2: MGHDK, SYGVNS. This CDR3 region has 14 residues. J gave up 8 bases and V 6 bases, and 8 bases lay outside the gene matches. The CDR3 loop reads CASSFRTGPEKLFF. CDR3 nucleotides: TGTGCCAGCAGCTTCCGGACAGGGCCGGAAAAACTGTTTTTT.